This T cell receptor beta chain emerged from a study of T cell repertoires in ileal Crohn's disease. Data came from immunoSEQ multiplex PCR; TCRdb stores just in-frame clones and leaves some out. The sample lists under 20,000 clones; 72% were seen once. Time point: neoterminal ileum biopsy at postoperative endoscopy, about 6 months after surgery. The CDR3 contains 16 residues. With V trimmed by 7 bases and J by 0 bases, 8 bases remained unmatched. Looked up from germline, CDR1 is MNHNY and CDR2 is SVGAGI (reference sequence). The clonotype originates from an adult with Crohn's disease. The chain is built from TRBV6-6 and TRBJ2-1, with 8 bases aligning to TRBD1. The material sequenced was ileal tissue. The DNA of the CDR3 is TGTGCCAGCACCCTAAAGGGACAGGCCTCCTACAATGAGCAGTTCTTC. Its translation is CASTLKGQASYNEQFF.